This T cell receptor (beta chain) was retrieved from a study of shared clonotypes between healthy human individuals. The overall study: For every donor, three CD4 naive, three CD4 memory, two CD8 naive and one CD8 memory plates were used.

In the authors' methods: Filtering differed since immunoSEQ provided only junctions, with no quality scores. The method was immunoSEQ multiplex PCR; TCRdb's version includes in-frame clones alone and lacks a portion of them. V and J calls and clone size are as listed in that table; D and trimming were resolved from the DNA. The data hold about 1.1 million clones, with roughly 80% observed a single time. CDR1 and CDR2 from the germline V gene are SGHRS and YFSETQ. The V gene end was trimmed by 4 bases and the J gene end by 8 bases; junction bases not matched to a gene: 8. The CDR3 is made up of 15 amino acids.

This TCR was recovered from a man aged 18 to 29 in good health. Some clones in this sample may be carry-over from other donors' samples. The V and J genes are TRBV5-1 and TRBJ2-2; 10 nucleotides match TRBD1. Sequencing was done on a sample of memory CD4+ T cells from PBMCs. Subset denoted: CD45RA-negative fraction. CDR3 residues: CASSPGTGALGELFF. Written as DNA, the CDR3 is TGCGCCAGCAGCCCCGGGACAGGGGCTCTGGGGGAGCTGTTTTTT.